The clone carrying this T cell receptor (beta chain) was seen ten or more times. The target antigen is unknown. This entry comes from a study of T cells in Graves' hyperthyroidism and ophthalmopathy. Study-wide points: Ophthalmopathy and stable hyperthyroidism were told apart by a 13 V-J model.

The junction had 14 bases not matched to a gene; V was cut back by 6 bases and J by 5 bases. CDR3 length: 16 residues. Germline assignment: CDR1 MDHEN and CDR2 SYDVKM. What was amplified from RNA transcripts were TCR beta CDR3 regions. First-round RT-PCR with HTBI primers amplified the TCR CDR3 region. TCRdb reprocessed the multiplex PCR reads with MiXCR, giving one entry per CDR3 protein. The sample consists of under 600,000 distinct CDR3 sequences, approximately 15% of them appearing once. Sequencing was done on a sample of blood. The chain couples TRBV28 to TRBJ2-7, with TRBD1 matching 9 bases. The receptor was isolated from a woman aged 40 to 55 with Graves' ophthalmopathy. The CDR3 bases are TGTGCCAGCAGCCCGGGTTTAGGACAGGGGTCCGACGAGCAGTACTTC. This gives the protein CASSPGLGQGSDEQYF. Based on the CDR3 plus reference TRBV28 and TRBJ2-7, the full variable domain is DVKVTQSSRYLVKRTGEKVFLECVQDMDHENMFWYRQDPGLGLRLIYFSYDVKMKEKGDIPEGYSVSREKKERFSLILESASTNQTSMYLCASSPGLGQGSDEQYFGPGTRLTVT.